The rows below give T cell receptor beta chains drawn from one sample of a study of shared clonotypes between healthy human individuals. Profiling relied on immunoSEQ multiplex PCR, and the TCRdb table lists in-frame clones only, not all of them. Here the sample spans about 2.4 million clones, around 94% being singletons. Sequenced sample: naive CD4+ T cells sorted from blood. All receptors come from a man between 18 and 29 years old in good health. Both conserved end residues are part of each CDR3. The D gene is left open where the match is weak. Part of the rows lack a size; the others show once, few, many or a class for expanded clones.

V,J,D,size,DNA,CDR3
TRBV19,TRBJ2-3,NA,NA,TGTGCCAGTAGGTACACATCGGCCCCAGATACGCAGTATTTT,CASRYTSAPDTQYF
TRBV25-1,TRBJ1-2,NA,NA,TGTGCCAGCAGTGAGGGAGGGGGTTATGGCTACACCTTC,CASSEGGGYGYTF
TRBV11-1,TRBJ1-1,NA,once,TGTGCCAGCAGCCTAGGGAGGTGGAACACTGAAGCTTTCTTT,CASSLGRWNTEAFF
TRBV30,TRBJ1-1,NA,NA,TGTGCCTCCTCACGGTCAAAGACAGGTATGATGAACACTGAAGCTTTCTTT,CASSRSKTGMMNTEAFF
TRBV2,TRBJ1-2,NA,NA,TGTGCCAGCAGTGATGAGGGACTCTATGGCTACACCTTC,CASSDEGLYGYTF
TRBV5-1,TRBJ1-2,NA,NA,TGCGCCAGCAGCCCCGACATCTTGTATGGCTACACCTTC,CASSPDILYGYTF
TRBV10-2,TRBJ2-5,NA,NA,TGCGCCAGCAGATCTGCCCAAGAGACCCAGTACTTC,CASRSAQETQYF
TRBV5-4,TRBJ1-2,NA,NA,TGTGCCAGCAGCTTTTCCTCCGGGCGGGATGGCTACACCTTC,CASSFSSGRDGYTF
TRBV6-5,TRBJ2-7,TRBD2,NA,TGTGCCAGCAGCCCCGGGGGGTCCTACGAGCAGTACTTC,CASSPGGSYEQYF
TRBV28,TRBJ2-7,NA,NA,TGTGCCAGCCCCACCCTACCCCCGCGAACCCACGAGCAGTACTTC,CASPTLPPRTHEQYF
TRBV4-3,TRBJ1-6,NA,NA,TGCGCCAGCAGCCAAGATAGTGCTGTTTCACCCCTCCACTTT,CASSQDSAVSPLHF
TRBV19,TRBJ2-7,NA,once,TGTGCCAGTAGTAGCCTTGGGGGCTCCTACGAGCAGTACTTC,CASSSLGGSYEQYF
TRBV29-1,TRBJ2-3,NA,NA,TGCAGCGTAGACAACACAGATACGCAGTATTTT,CSVDNTDTQYF
TRBV27,TRBJ1-4,NA,NA,TGTGCCAGCAGCCTAACGGACGGGCAATGGGAAAAACTGTTTTTT,CASSLTDGQWEKLFF
TRBV6-6,TRBJ1-5,TRBD1,few,TGTGCCAGCAGTTACTCGACAGGGAATTATCAGCCCCAGCATTTT,CASSYSTGNYQPQHF
TRBV29-1,TRBJ2-5,NA,NA,TGCAGCGTGGGAGAGGGGGAGACCCAGTACTTC,CSVGEGETQYF
TRBV6-5,TRBJ1-5,NA,NA,TGTGCCAGCAGTAGGGCGGGCAATCAGCCCCAGCATTTT,CASSRAGNQPQHF
TRBV7-9,TRBJ2-2,NA,NA,TGTGCCAGCAGCTTGTTGCGGATCGGGGAGCTGTTTTTT,CASSLLRIGELFF
TRBV6-6,TRBJ2-5,NA,NA,TGTGCCAGCAGCCCTTACTTGGAGACCCAGTACTTC,CASSPYLETQYF
TRBV27,TRBJ2-7,TRBD1,NA,TGTGCCAGCAGCAACCAACTGACAGGGGGGAAAAACGAGCAGTACTTC,CASSNQLTGGKNEQYF
TRBV7-9,TRBJ2-4,TRBD2,NA,TGTGCCAGCAGCTTCAGGGAGGGAGGCAAAAACATTCAGTACTTC,CASSFREGGKNIQYF
TRBV7-9,TRBJ2-7,NA,NA,TGTGCCAGCAGCTTAGGAGGACAAACCCTCTACGAGCAGTACTTC,CASSLGGQTLYEQYF